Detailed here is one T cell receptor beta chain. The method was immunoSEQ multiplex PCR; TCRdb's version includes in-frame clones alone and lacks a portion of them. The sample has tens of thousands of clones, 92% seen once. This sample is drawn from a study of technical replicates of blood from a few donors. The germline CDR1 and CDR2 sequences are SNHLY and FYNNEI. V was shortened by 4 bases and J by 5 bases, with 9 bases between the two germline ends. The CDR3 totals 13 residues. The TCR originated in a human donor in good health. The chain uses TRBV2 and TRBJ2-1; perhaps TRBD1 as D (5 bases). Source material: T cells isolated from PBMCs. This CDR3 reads CASSAQGNNEQFF. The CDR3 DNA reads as TGTGCCAGCAGTGCCCAGGGAAACAATGAGCAGTTCTTC.